This T cell receptor beta chain was retrieved from a study of blood T cells in healthy people across ages. General study findings and limits: Both naive CD4+ cell counts and diversity were greater in long-lived donors than in aged donors.

Primed by a sample-barcoded 5' primer and a J-beta primer mix, a second PCR proceeded for roughly 7 to 11 cycles. TCRdb independently ran MiXCR on the 5' RACE reads; one entry per CDR3 protein. The table records some 900,000 distinct CDR3 sequences, 48% of them present only once. The CDR3 covers 14 residues. Germline V gene lookup returns CDR1 MNHNY and CDR2 SVGAGI (reference sequence). The ends were cut back, 6 bases at V and 0 bases at J, with 8 bases in the middle. Of note for this clonotype: The antigen is not known.

Donors gave 8 to 10 milliliters of peripheral blood apiece. Source material: blood. This clonotype was obtained from a man between 25 and 39 years old in good health. V usage is TRBV6-6 and J usage is TRBJ1-4; D is perhaps TRBD1 (5 bases). CDR3 sequence reads: CASRGTSTNEKLFF. CDR3 nucleotide sequence: TGTGCCAGCAGGGGGACTTCAACTAATGAAAAACTGTTTTTT.